This T cell receptor beta chain was observed in a study of regulatory dendritic cells for organ transplantation. Overall study findings and caveats: Memory CD8+ T cells were the most oligoclonal; naive cells were highly diverse. Memory CD8+ clonal expansion seemed more limited with regulatory than mature dendritic cells.

With respect to this clone: Its antigen is unknown.

Sorted subsets were CFSE-labeled and cultured approximately 5 days with allogeneic dendritic cells. Sequencing was performed with immunoSEQ multiplex PCR; in TCRdb, only in-frame clones are kept and a portion is missing. Of around 5,200 clones listed, about 70% are singletons. Source material: memory CD8+ T cells from blood cultured with regulatory dendritic cells. Indicated subset: CD45RO+ memory T cells. This sequence originates from a human donor in good health.

The chain's CDR3 is CASSVGGSYSYEQYF. CDR3 in DNA: TGTGCCAGCAGCGTAGGAGGGAGCTATTCCTACGAGCAGTACTTC. V usage is TRBV9 and J usage is TRBJ2-7, with a weak D call TRBD2 (5 bases). Trimming took 0 bases from V and 1 from J, leaving 11 bases between them. The CDR3 is 15 amino acids. CDR1 SGDLS and CDR2 YYNGEE come from the germline V gene.